This TCR beta chain was recovered during a study of regulatory T cells in long-lasting Graves disease. Overall study findings and caveats: Comparison showed that persistent patients shared more public clonotypes (about 2,600) than new patients (966).

A note on this clonotype: Its matching antigen is unknown.

Time point indicated: persistent/refractory GD, antithyroid drugs over 5 years with positive TRAb. There was RNA extracted from PBMCs, and the TCR library was made from it. Investigators prepared the TCR beta libraries by applying iRepertoire HTBI primers and Arm-PCR of CDR3 regions. One entry per CDR3 protein, called by TCRdb with MiXCR from the multiplex PCR reads. The sample includes 700,000 or so distinct CDR3 sequences, around 30% of them seen just once. Sequences were derived from peripheral blood mononuclear cells (PBMCs), sampled when the disease was refractory, from a patient treated with antithyroid drugs. The clonotype comes from a female donor with Graves disease.

In DNA, the CDR3 is TGCAGTGCTAGCCCGGGGTTGAATGGCTACACCTTC. Amino acid sequence: CSASPGLNGYTF. The V and J genes are TRBV20-1 and TRBJ1-2; D is ambiguous. This CDR3 is 12 amino acids long. V lost 3 bases, J lost 6 bases, and 11 bases lay in between. From germline, CDR1 is DFQATT and CDR2 SNEGSKA (reference sequence).